This entry lists 5 T cell receptor beta chains sequenced from one sample in a study of blood T cell repertoires in COVID-19. TCRdb's copy holds only in-frame clones and misses some; the assay was immunoSEQ multiplex PCR. The data contain roughly 190,000 clones, about 88% of them singletons. What was sequenced was peripheral blood. These receptors all stem from a man aged 25 to 40 with acute or convalescent COVID-19.

This chain joins TRBV4-1 and TRBJ2-2; D is undetermined. The ends were cut back, 10 bases at V and 5 bases at J, with 5 bases in the middle. Germline V lookup: CDR1 MGHRA, CDR2 YSYEKL. The CDR3 runs 10 residues. The DNA for the CDR3 is TGCGCCATCACAACCGGGGAGCTGTTTTTT. Protein sequence: CAITTGELFF.

The chain links TRBV30 to TRBJ2-7; a possible D gene is TRBD2 (6 bases). Germline V lookup: CDR1 GTSNPN, CDR2 SVGIG (reference sequence). The CDR3 totals 15 residues. The chain's CDR3 is CAHGPNGGVSYEQYF. For the CDR3, the DNA is TGTGCTCATGGACCCAACGGGGGAGTATCCTACGAGCAGTACTTC.

The J gene is TRBJ1-2, the V gene TRBV5-5; 7 nucleotides line up with TRBD1. The V gene's germline CDR1 is SGHKS and CDR2 YYEKEE (reference sequence). The length of the CDR3 is 13 residues. The J segment lost 6 bases and the V segment lost 5 bases, leaving 7 bases of the junction unmatched. This CDR3 reads CASSYGQEDGYTF. The DNA for the CDR3 is TGTGCCAGCAGTTACGGACAGGAAGATGGCTACACCTTC. Complete variable domain (other parts from reference TRBV5-5 and TRBJ1-2): DAGVTQSPTHLIKTRGQQVTLRCSPISGHKSVSWYQQVLGQGPQFIFQYYEKEERGRGNFPDRFSARQFPNYSSELNVNALLLGDSALYLCASSYGQEDGYTFGSGTRLTVV.

V usage is TRBV11-3 and J usage is TRBJ1-6; D gene unclear. The germline V gene has CDR1 SGHNT and CDR2 YENEEA. The CDR3 contains 13 residues. Between the trimmed V and J ends, which lost 5 bases and 10 bases, there was a span of 12 bases. CDR3 nucleotide sequence: TGTGCCAGCAGCCCAGACCCGGGATCACCCCTCCACTTT. This gives the protein CASSPDPGSPLHF.

This chain links TRBV5-1 with TRBJ2-1; TRBD1 matches at 8 bases. Germline V gene sequence: CDR1 SGHRS, CDR2 YFSETQ. Germline trimming cut 2 bases from V and 2 bases from J; bases unmatched to any gene: 6. The CDR3 loop spans 16 amino acids. This chain's CDR3 is CASSLGQGRAYNEQFF. The CDR3, as DNA: TGCGCCAGCAGCTTAGGACAGGGAAGGGCCTACAATGAGCAGTTCTTC.